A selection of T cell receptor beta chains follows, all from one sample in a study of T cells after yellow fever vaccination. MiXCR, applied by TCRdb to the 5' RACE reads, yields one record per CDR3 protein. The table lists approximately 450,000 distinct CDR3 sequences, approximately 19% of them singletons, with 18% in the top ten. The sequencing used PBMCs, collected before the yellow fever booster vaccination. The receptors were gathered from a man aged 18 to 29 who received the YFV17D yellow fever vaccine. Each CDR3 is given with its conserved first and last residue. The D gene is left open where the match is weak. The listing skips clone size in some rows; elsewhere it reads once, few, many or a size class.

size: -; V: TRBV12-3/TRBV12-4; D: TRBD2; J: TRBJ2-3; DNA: TGTGCCAGCAGTTTACGGGGGGTTTTAGATACGCAGTATTTT; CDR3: CASSLRGVLDTQYF
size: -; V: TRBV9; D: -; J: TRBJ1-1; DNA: TGTGCCAGCAACAGACAGCCGCTCAATATGAACACTGAAGCTTTCTTT; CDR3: CASNRQPLNMNTEAFF
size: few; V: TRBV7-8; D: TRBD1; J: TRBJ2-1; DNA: TGTGCCAGCAGCTTAGAGGGCCTCGACAGGGGCAATGAGCAGTTCTTC; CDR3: CASSLEGLDRGNEQFF
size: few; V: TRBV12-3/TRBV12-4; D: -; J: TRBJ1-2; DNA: TGTGCCAGCAGTCCCGGGATCCTCGGGGGCTACACCTTC; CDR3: CASSPGILGGYTF
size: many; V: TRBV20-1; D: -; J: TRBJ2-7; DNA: TGCAGTGCTAGGGGCGGCGGAGGAACCTACGAGCAGTACTTC; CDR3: CSARGGGGTYEQYF
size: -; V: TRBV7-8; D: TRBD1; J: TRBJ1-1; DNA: TGTGCCAGCAGCCAAAATTTAGACAGGGTTGAAGCTTTCTTT; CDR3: CASSQNLDRVEAFF
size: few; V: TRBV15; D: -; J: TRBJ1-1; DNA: TGTGCCACCAGCAGAGATTTTTTGGGGGCTTTCTTT; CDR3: CATSRDFLGAFF
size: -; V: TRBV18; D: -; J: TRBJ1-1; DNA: TGTGCCAGCTCACCAGGAGGTCCCAGGGGAGGGAACACTGAAGCTTTCTTT; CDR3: CASSPGGPRGGNTEAFF
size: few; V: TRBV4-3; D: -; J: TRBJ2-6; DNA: TGCGCCAGCAGCTACGGGGCGGGGAGCTCTGGGGCCAACGTCCTGACTTTC; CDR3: CASSYGAGSSGANVLTF
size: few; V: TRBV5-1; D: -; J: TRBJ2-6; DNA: TGCGCCAGCACCGACAGTTCTGGGGCCAACGTCCTGACTTTC; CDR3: CASTDSSGANVLTF
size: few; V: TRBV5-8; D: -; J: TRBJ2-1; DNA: TGTGCCAGCAGCTTCCGGACAGCCGGCAATGAGCAGTTCTTC; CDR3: CASSFRTAGNEQFF
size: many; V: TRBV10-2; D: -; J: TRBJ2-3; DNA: TGCGCCAGCAGTGAGCAGGGTCAAGATACGCAGTATTTT; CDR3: CASSEQGQDTQYF
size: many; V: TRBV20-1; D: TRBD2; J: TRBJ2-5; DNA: TGCAGTGCTGCCGGGACTACAGACCAGTACTTC; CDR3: CSAAGTTDQYF
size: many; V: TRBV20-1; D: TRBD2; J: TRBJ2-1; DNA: TGCAGTGCTAGAGATACCATTCGGGGGGGCCGTCACAATGAGCAGTTCTTC; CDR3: CSARDTIRGGRHNEQFF
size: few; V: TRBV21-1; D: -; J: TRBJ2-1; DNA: TGTGCCAGAGAGACGGAGCCGAGCTCCTACAATGAGCAGTTCTTC; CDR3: CARETEPSSYNEQFF
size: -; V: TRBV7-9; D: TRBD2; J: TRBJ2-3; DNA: TGTGCCAGCAGCCTTAGCGGGGAGGCGCAGTATTTT; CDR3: CASSLSGEAQYF
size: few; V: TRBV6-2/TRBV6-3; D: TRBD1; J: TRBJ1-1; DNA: TGTGCCAGCAGCAACGCAGGGGGGATGAACACTGAAGCTTTCTTT; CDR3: CASSNAGGMNTEAFF
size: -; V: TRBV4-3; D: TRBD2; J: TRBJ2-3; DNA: TGCGCCAGCAGCCAGACTAGCGGGGGGGTTGATACGCAGTATTTT; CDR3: CASSQTSGGVDTQYF
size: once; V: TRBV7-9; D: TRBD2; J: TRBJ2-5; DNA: TGTGCCAGCAGCTCGACTAGCGGGGGGGACCCGGAGACCCAGTACTTC; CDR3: CASSSTSGGDPETQYF
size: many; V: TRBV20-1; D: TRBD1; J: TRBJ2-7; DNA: TGCAGCGTTATGCGACAGGGGGTCTCCTACGAGCAGTACTTC; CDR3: CSVMRQGVSYEQYF
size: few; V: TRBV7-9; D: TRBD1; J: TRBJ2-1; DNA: TGTGCCAGCAGCCCGACAGGGGCCTCAGTCCAGAATGAGCAGTTCTTC; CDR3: CASSPTGASVQNEQFF
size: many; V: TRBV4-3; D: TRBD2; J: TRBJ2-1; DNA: TGCGCCAGCAGCCAAGATAGCGGGGGGGTCAATGAGCAGTTCTTC; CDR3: CASSQDSGGVNEQFF
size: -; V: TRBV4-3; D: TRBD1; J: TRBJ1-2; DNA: TGCGCCAGCAGCCAAGCAGGGGGCCATGGCTACACCTTC; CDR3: CASSQAGGHGYTF
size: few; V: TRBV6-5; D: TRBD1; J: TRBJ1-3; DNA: TGTGCCAGCAGTGACATAGGACAGGGGAGAAACACCATATATTTT; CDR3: CASSDIGQGRNTIYF
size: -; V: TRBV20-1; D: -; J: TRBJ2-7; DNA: TGCAGTGCTAGAGGGCGTCGGCTCTCCTACGAGCAGTACTTC; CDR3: CSARGRRLSYEQYF
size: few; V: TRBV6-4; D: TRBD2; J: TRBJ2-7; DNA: TGTGCCAGCAGCGCTAGCGGGGGGGCTTACGAGCAGTACTTC; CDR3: CASSASGGAYEQYF
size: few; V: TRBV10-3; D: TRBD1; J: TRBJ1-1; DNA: TGTGCCATCAGGGCGGGACAGGGGGCTGATGAAGCTTTCTTT; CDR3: CAIRAGQGADEAFF
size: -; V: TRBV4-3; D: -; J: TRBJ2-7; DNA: TGCGCCAGCAGCCAAGATAATGACGGGACCTACGAGCAGTACTTC; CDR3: CASSQDNDGTYEQYF